This T cell receptor beta chain was recorded in a study of blood T cell repertoires in COVID-19. Turning to the study itself: Specimens from acute and convalescent COVID-19 originated in the United States, Italy and Spain. Sample material is recorded as cDNA or gDNA derived from T cells, B-cell-depleted T cells, or PBMCs.

Original handling: Amplification from reference gene primers served as the basis for estimated nucleated cell counts. The table came from immunoSEQ multiplex PCR; TCRdb's copy has only in-frame clones and leaves some out. D and trimming come from the DNA, and the V and J calls and clone size come from that table. Here the sample spans some 60,000 clones, about 90% being singletons. From germline, CDR1 is LNHNV and CDR2 YYDKDF (reference sequence). The V and J ends lost 4 bases and 0 bases respectively, with 13 bases between them. The length of the CDR3 is 15 residues. The sequence came from a man aged 60-69 years with acute or convalescent COVID-19. The chain has TRBV15 and TRBJ2-7; the D is unclear. Source material: peripheral blood. The CDR3 here is CATSIKRLSSYEQYF. For the CDR3, the DNA is TGTGCCACCAGCATTAAACGACTTAGCTCCTACGAGCAGTACTTC.